Here is one T cell receptor (beta chain) with its context. Only in-frame clones appear in the TCRdb table, and some are missing; sequencing was by immunoSEQ multiplex PCR. Of over 10,000 clones listed, roughly 70% are singletons. Described treatment: randomized to nivolumab then ipilimumab (arm A) or the reverse (arm B). The data originate from a study of sequential checkpoint blockade in melanoma. V lost 4 bases, J lost 3 bases, and 10 bases stayed unmatched. CDR3 size: 16 residues. Germline V CDR1 and CDR2: SGDLS, YYNGEE. The sequences come from CD8+ T cells sorted from blood (inferred from file names), collected from a patient given nivolumab and ipilimumab in sequence. The chain couples TRBV9 to TRBJ2-1; 7 nucleotides agree with TRBD2. The TCR comes from a human donor with melanoma. This CDR3 reads CASSPPSGGGYNEQFF. The CDR3 DNA reads TGTGCCAGCAGCCCTCCTTCGGGCGGGGGCTACAATGAGCAGTTCTTC. Looking up the rest from reference TRBV9 and TRBJ2-1 gives the full variable domain: DSGVTQTPKHLITATGQRVTLRCSPRSGDLSVYWYQQSLDQGLQFLIQYYNGEERAKGNILERFSAQQFPDLHSELNLSSLELGDSALYFCASSPPSGGGYNEQFFGPGTRLTVL.